These 15 T cell receptor beta chains originate from one sample sequenced in a study of T cell responses to AZD1222 COVID-19 vaccine. Produced via immunoSEQ multiplex PCR; TCRdb's table is partial and in-frame only. The data hold roughly 84,000 clones, with approximately 83% observed a single time. The specimen was peripheral blood, collected 28 days after the second AZD1222 dose. The origin of the receptors is an adult who received the AZD1222 COVID-19 vaccine.

The rearrangement uses TRBV6-2 or TRBV6-3 and TRBJ2-7; D gene ambiguous. V was pared by 0 bases and J by 7 bases, with 19 bases between. The CDR3 is made up of 16 amino acids. In germline, CDR1 is MNHEY, CDR2 SVGEGT. The CDR3 DNA sequence: TGTGCCAGCAGTTACTCCGGCAGGTACCTAGAGAAAGAGCAGTACGTC. Translated, it gives CASSYSGRYLEKEQYV.

This clone was found once. The chain employs TRBV30 and TRBJ1-2; D may be TRBD1 (6 bases). The CDR3 extends over 11 amino acids. V lost 4 bases, J lost 7 bases, and 10 bases lay in between. Germline CDR1 reads GTSNPN; CDR2 reads SVGIG (reference sequence). The CDR3 protein is CAWNRAGGYTF. For the CDR3, the DNA is TGTGCCTGGAACAGGGCGGGTGGCTACACCTTC.

V is TRBV28 and J is TRBJ1-5; D is undetermined. The CDR3 has 17 residues. Germline V gene data show CDR1 as MDHEN and CDR2 as SYDVKM. V lost 1 base and J 3 bases, leaving 16 bases between the germline ends. This CDR3 is CASSLSPQIVNNQPQHF. CDR3 sequence (DNA): TGTGCCAGCAGTTTATCCCCACAGATCGTTAACAATCAGCCCCAGCATTTT.

The chain joins TRBV10-1 to TRBJ2-3, with TRBD2 matching over 7 bases. Germline values: CDR1 WNHNN, CDR2 SYGVQD (reference sequence). The CDR3 covers 14 residues. J lost 8 bases, V lost 0 bases, and 5 bases had no gene match. Here the CDR3 DNA reads TGCGCCAGCAGTGAGTCGGGAGGGCTCGGTACGCAGTATTTT. Amino acid sequence: CASSESGGLGTQYF.

The V call is TRBV5-5, the J call TRBJ1-2; D perhaps matches TRBD1 (6 bases). CDR1 and CDR2 (germline): SGHKS, YYEKEE (reference sequence). The length of the CDR3 is 13 residues. Trimming took off 4 bases at V and 7 bases at J, with 14 bases between the two ends. In DNA form, the CDR3 reads TGTGCCAGCAGCCCGGACAGTTTGATTGGCTACACCTTC. Residues: CASSPDSLIGYTF.

The V gene is TRBV7-3, the J gene TRBJ2-2; D gene ambiguous. The CDR3 extends over 13 amino acids. V dropped 5 bases and J dropped 6 bases, with 10 bases sitting between them. Per germline, CDR1 SGHTA and CDR2 FQGTGA. The CDR3 region is CASSPAIAGELFF. CDR3 bases: TGTGCCAGCAGCCCCGCTATAGCCGGGGAGCTGTTTTTT. The variable domain in full, completed from reference TRBV7-3 and TRBJ2-2, reads GAGVSQTPSNKVTEKGKYVELRCDPISGHTALYWYRQSLGQGPEFLIYFQGTGAADDSGLPNDRFFAVRPEGSVSTLKIQRTERGDSAVYLCASSPAIAGELFFGEGSRLTVL.

The chain couples TRBV14 to TRBJ2-1; D is unresolved. Germline V CDR1 and CDR2: SGHDN, FVKESK. The V end was cut by 3 bases, the J end by 3 bases, with 6 bases between. There are 13 residues in the CDR3. CDR3 region: CASSQDLYNEQFF. The CDR3, as DNA: TGTGCCAGCAGCCAGGATCTCTACAATGAGCAGTTCTTC.

The chain combines TRBV5-1 with TRBJ1-6, with TRBD1 matching 7 bases. CDR1 is SGHRS and CDR2 is YFSETQ in the germline V gene. The junction had 7 bases not matched to a gene; V was cut back by 4 bases and J by 6 bases. This CDR3 has 15 amino acids. CDR3 bases: TGCGCCAGCAGCCAAGAGGGACAGCCTAATTCACCCCTCCACTTT. Translated: CASSQEGQPNSPLHF.

The chain has TRBV5-6 and TRBJ2-7, with D uncertain. Germline V gene sequence: CDR1 SGHDT, CDR2 YYEEEE. V lost 0 bases and J lost 0, with 4 bases in between. The CDR3 covers 13 residues. CDR3 amino acids: CASSLGSSYEQYV. DNA for the CDR3: TGTGCCAGCAGCTTGGGCAGCTCCTACGAGCAGTACGTC.

The chain uses TRBV5-5 and TRBJ2-7; 12 bases are shared with TRBD2. The CDR3 runs 15 residues. Losses at the gene ends were 0 bases for V and 6 bases for J; bases not matched to a gene: 4. Germline V gives CDR1 SGHKS, CDR2 YYEKEE (reference sequence). For the CDR3, the DNA is TGTGCCAGCAGCTTGGGGACTAGCGGGAAAAGCGAGCAGTACTTC. As protein: CASSLGTSGKSEQYF. Based on the CDR3 plus reference TRBV5-5 and TRBJ2-7, the full variable domain is DAGVTQSPTHLIKTRGQQVTLRCSPISGHKSVSWYQQVLGQGPQFIFQYYEKEERGRGNFPDRFSARQFPNYSSELNVNALLLGDSALYLCASSLGTSGKSEQYFGPGTRLTVT.

Only a few counts were recorded for this clone. This same CDR3 is encoded by further DNA sequences in the sample. The chain combines TRBV5-1 with TRBJ1-1; 7 bases map to TRBD1. Per the germline V gene, CDR1 is SGHRS and CDR2 is YFSETQ. The CDR3 loop spans 15 amino acids. Germline trimming cut 0 bases from V and 0 bases from J; bases unmatched to any gene: 2. CDR3 protein: CASSLGGTVNTEAFF. The DNA for the CDR3 is TGCGCCAGCAGCTTGGGGGGGACAGTGAACACTGAAGCTTTCTTT.

The rearrangement uses TRBV12-5 and TRBJ2-7; D not resolved. Germline loops: CDR1 LGHNT, CDR2 FRNRAP. Trimming removed 0 bases from V and 3 bases from J, with 9 bases in between. There are 14 residues in the CDR3. The CDR3 DNA reads as TGTGCTAGTGGTTTGGTACCCGAAAGCTACGAGCAGTACTTC. Protein sequence: CASGLVPESYEQYF.

This clone was picked up a small number of times. The chain links TRBV28 to TRBJ1-3; D ambiguous. The CDR3 consists of 14 residues. Between the trimmed V and J ends, which lost 7 bases and 0 bases, there was a span of 10 bases. Germline V lookup: CDR1 MDHEN, CDR2 SYDVKM. DNA for the CDR3: TGTGCCAGCATGAGGGCCAGCTCTGGAAACACCATATATTTT. This encodes CASMRASSGNTIYF.

The chain employs TRBV5-1 and TRBJ2-5; D may be TRBD2 (5 bases). V lost 3 bases and J 4 bases, leaving 16 bases between the germline ends. CDR1 is SGHRS, CDR2 YFSETQ, per germline. This CDR3 contains 15 residues. Here the CDR3 reads CASSYQFLAGETQYF. The CDR3 region has the DNA TGCGCCAGCAGCTACCAATTTCTAGCAGGAGAGACCCAGTACTTC. The full variable domain, rest sourced from reference TRBV5-1 and TRBJ2-5, is KAGVTQTPRYLIKTRGQQVTLSCSPISGHRSVSWYQQTPGQGLQFLFEYFSETQRNKGNFPGRFSGRQFSNSRSEMNVSTLELGDSALYLCASSYQFLAGETQYFGPGTRLLVL.

V usage is TRBV27 and J usage is TRBJ1-1; no firm D call. The CDR3 is 16 residues long. CDR1 MNHEY and CDR2 SMNVEV come from the germline V gene (reference sequence). V was trimmed by 1 base and J by 5 bases, leaving 17 bases between them. The CDR3 here is CASSLLLESGQTEAFF. DNA for the CDR3: TGTGCCAGCAGTTTATTGCTGGAGAGTGGGCAGACTGAAGCTTTCTTT.